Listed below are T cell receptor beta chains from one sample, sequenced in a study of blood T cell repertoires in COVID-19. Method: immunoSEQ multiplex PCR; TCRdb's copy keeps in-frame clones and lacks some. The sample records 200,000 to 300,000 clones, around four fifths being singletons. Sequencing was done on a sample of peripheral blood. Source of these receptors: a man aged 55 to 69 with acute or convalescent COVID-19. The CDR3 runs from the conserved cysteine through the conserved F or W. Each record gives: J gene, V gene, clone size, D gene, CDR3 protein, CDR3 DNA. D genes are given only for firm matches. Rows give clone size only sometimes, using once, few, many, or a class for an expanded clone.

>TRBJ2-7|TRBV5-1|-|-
CASSLEADSGSYEQYF
TGCGCCAGCAGCTTGGAAGCGGACTCGGGCTCCTACGAGCAGTACTTC
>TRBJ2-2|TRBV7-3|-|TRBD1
CASSLQRGRITGELFF
TGTGCCAGCAGCTTACAGAGGGGGCGGATCACCGGGGAGCTGTTTTTT
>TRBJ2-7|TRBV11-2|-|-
CASSFRGTYEQYF
TGTGCCAGCAGCTTCAGGGGAACCTACGAGCAGTACTTC
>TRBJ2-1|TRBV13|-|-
CASSFQTGGGNEQFF
TGTGCCAGCAGCTTCCAAACCGGGGGTGGGAATGAGCAGTTCTTC
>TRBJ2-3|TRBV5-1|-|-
CASSSYITDTQYF
TGCGCCAGCAGCTCGTATATCACAGATACGCAGTATTTT
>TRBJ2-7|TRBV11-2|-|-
CASSLVDIPYEQYF
TGTGCCAGCAGCTTAGTGGACATTCCCTACGAGCAGTACTTC
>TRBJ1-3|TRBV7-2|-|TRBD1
CASSFGQGAQGNTIYF
TGTGCCAGCAGCTTCGGACAGGGGGCGCAGGGAAACACCATATATTTT
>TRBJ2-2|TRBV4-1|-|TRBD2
CASSQDAALSGKSYGELFF
TGCGCCAGCAGCCAAGATGCAGCGCTTAGCGGGAAAAGTTACGGGGAGCTGTTTTTT
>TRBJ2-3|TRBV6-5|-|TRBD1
CASSRRDRGQDTQYF
TGTGCCAGCAGCCGCCGGGACAGGGGGCAAGATACGCAGTATTTT
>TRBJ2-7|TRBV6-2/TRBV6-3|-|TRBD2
CASNPLAGLTYEQYF
TGTGCCAGCAACCCCCTAGCGGGATTAACCTACGAGCAGTACTTC
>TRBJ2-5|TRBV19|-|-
CASSRGQGPEETQYF
TGTGCCAGTAGTAGAGGTCAGGGGCCGGAGGAGACCCAGTACTTC
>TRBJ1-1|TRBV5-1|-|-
CASSLVAGNTEAFF
TGCGCCAGCAGCTTGGTCGCGGGAAACACTGAAGCTTTCTTT
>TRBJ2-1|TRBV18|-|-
CASSPPGLANNEQFF
TGTGCCAGCTCACCACCTGGGCTAGCGAACAATGAGCAGTTCTTC
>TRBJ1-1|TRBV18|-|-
CASSPQTGLTEAFF
TGTGCCAGCTCACCCCAAACAGGGCTTACTGAAGCTTTCTTT
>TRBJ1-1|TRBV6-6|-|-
CASRLGDTHLSEAFF
TGTGCCAGCAGGTTGGGGGACACTCACCTCTCTGAAGCTTTCTTT
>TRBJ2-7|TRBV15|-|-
CATSRDGEVIRDEQYF
TGTGCCACCAGCAGAGATGGGGAGGTGATTCGGGACGAGCAGTACTTC
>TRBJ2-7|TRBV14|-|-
CASSHVASSYEQYF
TGTGCCAGCAGCCATGTTGCTAGCTCCTACGAGCAGTACTTC
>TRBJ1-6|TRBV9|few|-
CASSELEGAPLHF
TGTGCCAGCAGCGAACTCGAGGGGGCACCCCTCCACTTT
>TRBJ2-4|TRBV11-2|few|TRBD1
CASSPRQGSIAKNIQYF
TGTGCCAGCAGCCCCAGACAGGGTAGCATTGCCAAAAACATTCAGTACTTC
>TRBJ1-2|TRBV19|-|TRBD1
CASELGQGADYGYTF
TGTGCCAGTGAACTCGGACAGGGGGCTGACTATGGCTACACCTTC
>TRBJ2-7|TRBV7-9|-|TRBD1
CASSLLGTGTGEQYF
TGTGCCAGCAGCTTACTCGGGACAGGGACTGGGGAGCAGTACTTC
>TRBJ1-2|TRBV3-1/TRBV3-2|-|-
CASSQDIGAGRGHGYTF
TGTGCCAGCAGCCAAGATATTGGGGCAGGGCGGGGGCATGGCTACACCTTC
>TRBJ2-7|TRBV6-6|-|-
CASSSAEGQLYEQYF
TGTGCCAGCAGCTCCGCGGAGGGACAGCTCTACGAGCAGTACTTC
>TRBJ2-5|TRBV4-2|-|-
CASSRDFLAEQETQYF
TGTGCCAGCAGCCGCGATTTCCTAGCAGAACAAGAGACCCAGTACTTC
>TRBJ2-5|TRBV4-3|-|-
CASSLHRQRGLETQYF
TGCGCCAGCAGCCTACATAGACAGAGGGGGTTAGAGACCCAGTACTTC
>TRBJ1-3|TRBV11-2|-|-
CASSLDWTVSGNTIYF
TGTGCCAGCAGCTTAGATTGGACAGTCTCTGGAAACACCATATATTTT
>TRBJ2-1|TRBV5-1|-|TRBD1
CASSLDRGLDEQFF
TGCGCCAGCAGCTTGGACAGGGGGTTGGATGAGCAGTTCTTC
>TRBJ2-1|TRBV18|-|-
CASSPVVQSYYNEQFF
TGTGCCAGCTCACCAGTCGTACAGTCTTACTACAATGAGCAGTTCTTC
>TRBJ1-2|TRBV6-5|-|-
CASSMADSYGYTF
TGTGCCAGCAGCATGGCGGATTCCTATGGCTACACCTTC
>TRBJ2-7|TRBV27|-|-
CASSLSAAPGEQYF
TGTGCCAGCAGTTTATCGGCGGCTCCAGGGGAGCAGTACTTC
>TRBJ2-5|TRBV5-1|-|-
CASSLGQGRETQYF
TGCGCCAGCAGCTTGGGCCAGGGAAGGGAGACCCAGTACTTC
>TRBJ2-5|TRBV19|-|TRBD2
CASSTGLAGVEQETQYF
TGTGCCAGTAGTACGGGACTAGCGGGAGTGGAGCAAGAGACCCAGTACTTC
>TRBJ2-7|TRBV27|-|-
CASSLYPGFEQYF
TGTGCCAGCAGTTTATATCCAGGGTTCGAGCAGTACTTC
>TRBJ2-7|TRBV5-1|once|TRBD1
CASSLAWDSLEQYF
TGCGCCAGCAGCTTGGCATGGGACAGCCTCGAGCAGTACTTC
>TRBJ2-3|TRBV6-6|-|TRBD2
CASTVTSGGSDTQYF
TGTGCCAGCACCGTAACTAGCGGGGGCTCAGATACGCAGTATTTT
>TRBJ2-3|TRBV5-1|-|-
CASSLWTASTDTQYF
TGCGCCAGCAGCCTTTGGACAGCTAGCACAGATACGCAGTATTTT
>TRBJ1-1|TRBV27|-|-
CASSPRGGHEAFF
TGTGCCAGCAGTCCCCGGGGGGGGCATGAAGCTTTCTTT
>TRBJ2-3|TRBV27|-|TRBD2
CASRIAGAGTDTQYF
TGTGCCAGCAGAATAGCGGGGGCCGGCACAGATACGCAGTATTTT
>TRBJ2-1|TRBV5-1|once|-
CASSLSAGSNSYNEQFF
TGCGCCAGCAGCTTATCGGCAGGCTCAAACTCCTACAATGAGCAGTTCTTC
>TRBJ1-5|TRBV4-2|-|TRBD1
CASSQAQGVYNQPQHF
TGTGCCAGCAGCCAAGCCCAGGGGGTTTACAATCAGCCCCAGCATTTT
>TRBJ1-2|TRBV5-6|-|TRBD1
CASRRTTGANYGYTF
TGTGCCAGCAGAAGAACGACAGGGGCTAACTATGGCTACACCTTC
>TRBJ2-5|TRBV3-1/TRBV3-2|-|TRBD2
CASSSRSGGYGTQYF
TGTGCCAGCAGCTCACGATCGGGGGGTTATGGGACCCAGTACTTC
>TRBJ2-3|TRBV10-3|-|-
CAISEGVSTDTQYF
TGTGCCATCAGTGAAGGGGTTTCCACAGATACGCAGTATTTT
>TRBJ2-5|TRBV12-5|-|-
CASGFGVKETQYF
TGTGCTAGTGGTTTCGGAGTAAAAGAGACCCAGTACTTC
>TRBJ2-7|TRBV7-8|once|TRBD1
CASSSGTGAEQYF
TGTGCCAGCAGCTCCGGGACAGGGGCCGAGCAGTACTTC
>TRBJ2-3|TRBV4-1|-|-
CASSQDRSGISTDTQYF
TGCGCCAGCAGCCAAGATAGATCGGGGATTAGCACAGATACGCAGTATTTT
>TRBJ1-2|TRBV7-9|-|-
CASSLLVYDRSDVYGYTF
TGTGCCAGCAGCTTATTGGTATACGACAGGTCGGATGTCTATGGCTACACCTTC
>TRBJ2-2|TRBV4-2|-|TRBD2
CASSPGRGLAGGGPGELFF
TGTGCCAGCAGCCCCGGGCGCGGGCTAGCGGGAGGAGGGCCCGGGGAGCTGTTTTTT
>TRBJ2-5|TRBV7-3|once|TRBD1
CASSYDRGQTQYF
TGTGCCAGCAGTTATGACAGGGGTCAGACCCAGTACTTC
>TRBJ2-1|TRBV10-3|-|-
CAISETGSHSYNEQFF
TGTGCCATCAGTGAAACCGGGAGCCACTCCTACAATGAGCAGTTCTTC
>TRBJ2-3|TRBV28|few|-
CAITAGSTDTQYF
TGTGCCATCACAGCGGGTAGCACAGATACGCAGTATTTT
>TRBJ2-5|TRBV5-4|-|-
CASSSRDIETQYF
TGTGCCAGCAGCTCCCGGGACATAGAGACCCAGTACTTC
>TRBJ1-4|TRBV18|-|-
CASSPGPSNEKLFF
TGTGCCAGCTCACCAGGCCCCTCAAATGAAAAACTGTTTTTT
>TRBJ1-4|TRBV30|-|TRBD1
CAWTRGLSGEKLFF
TGTGCCTGGACCAGGGGGCTAAGCGGTGAAAAACTGTTTTTT
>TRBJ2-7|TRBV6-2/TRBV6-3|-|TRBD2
CASSYAGRGAQYF
TGTGCCAGCAGTTACGCCGGGAGGGGGGCGCAGTACTTC